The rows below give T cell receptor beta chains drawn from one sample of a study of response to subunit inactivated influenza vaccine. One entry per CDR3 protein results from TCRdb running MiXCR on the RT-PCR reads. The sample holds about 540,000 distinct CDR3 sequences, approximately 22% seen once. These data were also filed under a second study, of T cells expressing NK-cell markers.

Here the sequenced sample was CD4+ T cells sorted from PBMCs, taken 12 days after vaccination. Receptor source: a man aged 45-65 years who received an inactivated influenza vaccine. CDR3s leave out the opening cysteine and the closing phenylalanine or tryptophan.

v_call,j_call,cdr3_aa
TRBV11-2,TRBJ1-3,ASSLGYLGQFGNTIY
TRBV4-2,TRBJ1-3,ASSPAPWASGNTIY
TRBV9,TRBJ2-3,ASSVDSYDTQY
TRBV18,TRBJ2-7,ASSPQSSYEQY
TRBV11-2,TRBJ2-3,ASSLDLWQGADTQY
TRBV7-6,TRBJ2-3,ASSPDGDTQY
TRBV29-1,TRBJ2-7,SVDRAKTGEQY
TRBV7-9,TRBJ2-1,ASSPLGTQYNEQF
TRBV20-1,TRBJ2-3,SGGAGGSKADTQY
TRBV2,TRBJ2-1,ASASGRASYNEQF
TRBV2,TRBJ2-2,ASSEVHSNTGELF
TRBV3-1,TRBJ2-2,ASSQGSVTSGELF
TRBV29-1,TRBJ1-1,SVEAGTNTEAF
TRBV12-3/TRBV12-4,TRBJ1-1,ASSLRHENTEAF
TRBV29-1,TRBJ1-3,SALLISGNTIY
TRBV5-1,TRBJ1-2,ASSGRTGENYGYT
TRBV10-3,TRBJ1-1,AIRGQGVNTEAF
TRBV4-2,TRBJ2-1,ASSQDFLGGGAIDEQF
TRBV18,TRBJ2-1,ASSFYLSAPGNEQF
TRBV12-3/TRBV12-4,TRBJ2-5,ASSLSGGTGTQY
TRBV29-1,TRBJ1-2,SVETGVDRGGGYT
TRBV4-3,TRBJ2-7,ASSQGTGSREQY
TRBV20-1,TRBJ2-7,SAALAGGREQY
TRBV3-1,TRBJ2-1,ASRQVGKLNEQF
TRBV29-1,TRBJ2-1,SVGGREGLNEQF
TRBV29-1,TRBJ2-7,GGGDLYEQY
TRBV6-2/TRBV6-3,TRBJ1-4,ATSNGPSEGKLF
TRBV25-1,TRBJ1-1,ASSPSGRLNTEAF
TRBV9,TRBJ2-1,ASSVLAQTTSHNEQF
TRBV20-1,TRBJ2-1,SANSGTGGYNEQF
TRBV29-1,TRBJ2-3,SALSGSTDTQY
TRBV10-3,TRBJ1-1,AISEDRSTEAF
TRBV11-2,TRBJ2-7,ASSLEPQGEQY
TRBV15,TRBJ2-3,ATSRDRASGRAVVGDTQY
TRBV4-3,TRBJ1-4,ASSQSLPGANEKLF
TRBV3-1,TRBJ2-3,ASSQEGSLRGGADTQY
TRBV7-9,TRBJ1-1,VFGGMNTEAF
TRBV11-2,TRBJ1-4,ASSLVGRVDEKLF
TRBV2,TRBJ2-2,ASRGDGTYTGELF
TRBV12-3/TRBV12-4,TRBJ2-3,ASNRQVEDTQY
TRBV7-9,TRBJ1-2,ASSPSGQTRGYT
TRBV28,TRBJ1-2,ASRTMKDRDNYGYT
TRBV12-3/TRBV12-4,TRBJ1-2,ASSLRDRNYGYT